These 30 T cell receptor beta chains were all obtained from the same sample, sequenced in a study of T cell responses to AZD1222 COVID-19 vaccine (dated by TCRdb to about 2021). Taken with the paper, the label for time point translates to: baseline before first vaccination. The treatment or condition label, read with the paper, signifies: meningococcal conjugate vaccine given as trial control. Libraries were constructed by the immunoSEQ multiplex PCR assay. TCRdb provides this immuneACCESS table in a form limited to in-frame rearrangements. Some clones are lacking; in checked studies, under half of them reflect an unresolved V gene, and why the rest are absent is not known. For this sample the table gives approximately 150,000 clones, of which approximately 90% were detected only once. The ten biggest clones cover about 3.7% of the sample. Sequencing used peripheral blood, obtained on day 0 of MenACWY control vaccination. The receptor source for this set is an adult in good health.

The rearrangement joins TRBV10-3 to TRBJ2-7; D tentatively reads TRBD1 or TRBD2 (6 bases each). The V gene's germline CDR1 is ENHRY and CDR2 SYGVKD. V shed 3 bases and J shed 6 bases, with 9 bases lying between them. The CDR3 runs 12 residues. CDR3 DNA: TGTGCCATCAGTGATTGGGGGGCCGAGCAGTACTTC. As protein: CAISDWGAEQYF.

DNA for the CDR3: TGCGCCAGCAGCCAAGACCAGAATACTAGCGGGAGGAGGTACTTC. It encodes CASSQDQNTSGRRYF. This rearrangement joins TRBV4-1 to TRBJ2-7; 12 nucleotides align to TRBD2. Losses at the gene ends were 0 bases for V and 12 bases for J; bases not matched to a gene: 9. This CDR3 region has 15 residues. In germline, CDR1 is MGHRA, CDR2 YSYEKL.

The chain employs TRBV5-5 and TRBJ2-1; 11 bases agree with TRBD2. This CDR3 comprises 13 residues. Trimming at V came to 1 base and at J to 10 bases, leaving 1 base not matched to a gene. Germline CDR1 and CDR2: SGHKS and YYEKEE (reference sequence). CDR3 in amino acids: CASSLPSGREQFF. The CDR3 DNA follows: TGTGCCAGCAGCTTGCCTAGCGGGAGGGAGCAGTTCTTC. Looking up the rest from reference TRBV5-5 and TRBJ2-1 gives the full variable domain: DAGVTQSPTHLIKTRGQQVTLRCSPISGHKSVSWYQQVLGQGPQFIFQYYEKEERGRGNFPDRFSARQFPNYSSELNVNALLLGDSALYLCASSLPSGREQFFGPGTRLTVL.

This clone was seen just once. This CDR3 reads CASSGSNQPQHF. CDR3 in DNA: TGTGCCAGCTCGGGTAGCAATCAGCCCCAGCATTTT. The chain couples TRBV3-1 (or the pseudogene TRBV3-2) to TRBJ1-5; D is undetermined. This CDR3 region has 12 residues. Germline V lookup: CDR1 LGHDT, CDR2 YNNKEL (reference sequence). Trimming took off 8 bases at V and 0 bases at J, with 5 bases between the two ends.

This chain uses TRBV19 with TRBJ1-6; 10 bases agree with TRBD1. V shed 5 bases, J shed 10 bases, and the junction held 14 bases outside the gene matches. The CDR3 sequence is 17 residues long. Germline V CDR1 and CDR2: LNHDA, SQIVND (reference sequence). The CDR3 sequence: CASSSSPGTGVGSPLHF. CDR3 DNA sequence: TGTGCCAGTAGTTCCAGTCCCGGGACAGGGGTAGGATCACCCCTCCACTTT.

This clone was recorded a few times. The DNA of the CDR3 is TGCGCCAGCAGCCCAGCAGGGTCGGCTAATGAAAAACTGTTTTTT. Translated: CASSPAGSANEKLFF. This sequence joins TRBV5-1 and TRBJ1-4, with a weak D call TRBD1 (5 bases). Germline loops: CDR1 SGHRS, CDR2 YFSETQ. CDR3 length: 15 residues. V dropped 4 bases and J dropped 3 bases, with 13 bases sitting between them.

V usage is TRBV24-1 and J usage is TRBJ1-5; D uncertain. Germline values: CDR1 KGHDR, CDR2 SFDVKD. The CDR3 is 15 amino acids. Trimming took off 6 bases at V and 0 bases at J, with 11 bases between the two ends. The chain's CDR3 is CATSLGSSSNQPQHF. As DNA, the CDR3 is TGTGCCACCAGTTTGGGTTCGAGTAGCAATCAGCCCCAGCATTTT.

This clone came up a few times. The gene calls are TRBV4-1 and TRBJ2-7, with 14 bases identical to TRBD2. The CDR3 has 16 residues. Germline V gene data show CDR1 as MGHRA and CDR2 as YSYEKL. V was pared by 3 bases and J by 6 bases, with 7 bases of the junction left unmatched. The CDR3 protein is CASSQQTSGRAREQYF. Written as DNA, the CDR3 is TGCGCCAGCAGCCAGCAGACTAGCGGGAGGGCCCGCGAGCAGTACTTC.

V gene TRBV7-2 combines with J gene TRBJ2-1; maybe TRBD1 (5 bases). From germline, CDR1 is SGHTA and CDR2 FQGNSA. This CDR3 is 13 amino acids long. The V end lost 0 bases, the J end lost 5 bases, and 5 bases lay between the germline ends. Here the CDR3 DNA reads TGTGCCAGCAGCTTAGCCAGGGACAATGAGCAGTTCTTC. Its protein is CASSLARDNEQFF.

This clone came up a few times. The CDR3 spells CASSQYRGTNTGELFF. The CDR3, as DNA: TGTGCCAGCAGCCAATATCGAGGGACTAACACCGGGGAGCTGTTTTTT. This chain uses TRBV14 with TRBJ2-2; D perhaps matches TRBD2 (6 bases). Germline-derived CDR1 and CDR2 are SGHDN and FVKESK. This CDR3 has 16 residues. V was shortened by 2 bases and J by 2 bases, with 12 bases between the two germline ends.

The V call is TRBV12-3 or TRBV12-4, the J call TRBJ1-2; D is unclear. This CDR3 has 12 residues. Trimming left V 6 bases short and J 5 bases short, with 10 bases between. CDR3: CASSALKYGYTF. The CDR3 nucleotides read TGTGCCAGCAGCGCCCTCAAGTATGGCTACACCTTC.

CDR3 sequence reads: CASSLDGAKNIQYF. The CDR3 coding sequence is TGTGCCAGCAGCTTAGACGGCGCCAAAAACATTCAGTACTTC. The V and J genes are TRBV7-2 and TRBJ2-4; D not resolved. Trimming left V 1 base short and J 1 base short, with 5 bases between. The CDR3 consists of 14 residues. Per the germline V gene, CDR1 is SGHTA and CDR2 is FQGNSA.

This clone was seen only a few times. The CDR3 DNA follows: TGCAGCGCGGGCCGGGAGAACACTGAAGCTTTCTTT. The encoded protein is CSAGRENTEAFF. The chain carries TRBV29-1 and TRBJ1-1; D gene unclear. V gave up 7 bases and J gave up 1 base, with 10 bases separating them. The germline CDR1 and CDR2 sequences are SQVTM and ANQGSEA. The length of the CDR3 is 12 residues.

The chain carries TRBV30 and TRBJ1-5, with TRBD1 as a possible D gene (5 bases). Trimming left V 1 base short and J 7 bases short, with 11 bases between. The CDR3 length is 13 residues. Per germline, CDR1 GTSNPN and CDR2 SVGIG (reference sequence). CDR3 in DNA: TGTGCCTGGAGTGCAGGGTTTGGACAGCCCCAGCATTTT. This translates into CAWSAGFGQPQHF.

The chain links TRBV12-5 to TRBJ2-5; D gene ambiguous. Trimming took 5 bases from V and 1 from J, leaving 11 bases between them. The CDR3 totals 14 residues. The germline CDR1 and CDR2 sequences are LGHNT and FRNRAP. CDR3 loop: CASGPKGIQETQYF. CDR3 sequence (DNA): TGTGCTAGTGGTCCCAAAGGCATCCAAGAGACCCAGTACTTC.

The chain uses TRBV2 and TRBJ1-2; possibly TRBD1 for D (5 bases). This CDR3 has 14 residues. Per the germline V gene, CDR1 is SNHLY and CDR2 is FYNNEI. With 7 bases removed from V and 2 bases from J, the gap between germline ends came to 14 bases. The CDR3 here is CASMALGVNYGYTF. CDR3 nucleotide sequence: TGTGCCAGCATGGCGCTGGGGGTGAACTATGGCTACACCTTC.

The rearrangement joins TRBV6-4 to TRBJ1-6; D gene uncertain. CDR1 and CDR2 (germline): MRHNA, SNTAGT. The CDR3 contains 15 residues. Trimming shortened V by 2 bases and J by 5 bases, and 10 bases separated the two germline ends. This chain's CDR3 is CASSDGSVDNSPLHF. In DNA, the CDR3 is TGTGCCAGCAGTGACGGCTCGGTGGATAATTCACCCCTCCACTTT.

The table lists this clone with a few counts. V and J are TRBV7-9 and TRBJ2-2, with D maybe TRBD2 (6 bases). Trimming stripped 4 bases from V and 3 bases from J, with 18 bases between. Looked up from germline, CDR1 is SEHNR and CDR2 is FQNEAQ (reference sequence). This CDR3 spans 17 amino acids. The CDR3: CASSSRRGLGHTGELFF. As DNA, the CDR3 is TGTGCCAGCAGCTCTCGGAGGGGACTCGGGCACACCGGGGAGCTGTTTTTT. The full variable domain, with the rest looked up from reference TRBV7-9 and TRBJ2-2, is DTGVSQNPRHKITKRGQNVTFRCDPISEHNRLYWYRQTLGQGPEFLTYFQNEAQLEKSRLLSDRFSAERPKGSFSTLEIQRTEQGDSAMYLCASSSRRGLGHTGELFFGEGSRLTVL.

The gene calls are TRBV6-5 and TRBJ1-5; 8 bases agree with TRBD1. The trim removed 5 bases at V and 6 bases at J, leaving 6 bases unmatched. This CDR3 is built from 14 residues. Germline V CDR1 and CDR2: MNHEY, SVGAGI. This CDR3 is CASSSRGRGQPQHF. The CDR3 DNA reads TGTGCCAGCAGTAGCAGGGGGCGCGGTCAGCCCCAGCATTTT.

The chain employs TRBV27 and TRBJ2-2; D possibly corresponds to TRBD2 (6 bases). V lost 6 bases, J lost 1 base, and 12 bases lay in between. CDR1 and CDR2 (germline): MNHEY, SMNVEV (reference sequence). This CDR3 region has 15 residues. The CDR3 nucleotides read TGTGCCAGCAGCCCCGGAGCGGGGAACACCGGGGAGCTGTTTTTT. It translates to CASSPGAGNTGELFF.

This clone was detected only a few times. V is TRBV6-6 and J is TRBJ2-3, with 12 bases lining up with TRBD2. The V gene's germline CDR1 is MNHNY and CDR2 SVGAGI (reference sequence). CDR3 length equals 17 residues. Trimming took 5 bases from V and 2 from J; bases not matched to a gene: 8. CDR3 DNA: TGTGCCAGCAGTCCCCCCCGGACTAGCGGGGTCACAGATACGCAGTATTTT. Encoded protein: CASSPPRTSGVTDTQYF.

The chain couples TRBV3-1 (or the pseudogene TRBV3-2) to TRBJ2-1, with 11 bases aligning to TRBD2. Germline trimming cut 4 bases from V and 1 base from J; bases unmatched to any gene: 6. Germline CDR1 reads LGHDT; CDR2 reads YNNKEL (reference sequence). The CDR3 runs 17 residues. The CDR3 sequence is CASSRGLAGGSYNEQFF. CDR3 DNA: TGTGCCAGCAGCCGCGGGCTAGCGGGAGGATCCTACAATGAGCAGTTCTTC.

This clone came up once. The rearrangement links TRBV19 to TRBJ2-7; weak D call: TRBD2 (5 bases). Germline V gives CDR1 LNHDA, CDR2 SQIVND (reference sequence). Trimming removed 7 bases at V and 3 bases at J, with 7 bases between. This CDR3 comprises 11 residues. The CDR3 spells CASNRGYEQYF. In nucleotides, the CDR3 is TGTGCCAGTAACCGGGGCTACGAGCAGTACTTC.

J is TRBJ2-7 and V is TRBV27; D remains ambiguous. CDR3 length equals 11 residues. Germline V CDR1 and CDR2: MNHEY, SMNVEV (reference sequence). V was clipped by 5 bases and J by 6 bases, with 8 bases between them. As DNA, the CDR3 is TGTGCCAGCAGTAACGAGGCCGAGCAGTACTTC. Protein sequence: CASSNEAEQYF.

The rearrangement uses TRBV7-2 and TRBJ2-5, with 8 bases fitting TRBD2. The CDR3 spans 14 residues. In germline, CDR1 is SGHTA, CDR2 FQGNSA. V gave up 2 bases and J gave up 5 bases; unmatched junction bases: 4. The CDR3 coding sequence is TGTGCCAGCAGCTTAAGGGGACTAGTGGAGACCCAGTACTTC. Protein product: CASSLRGLVETQYF.

The genes are TRBV29-1 and TRBJ1-2; a possible D gene is TRBD1 (5 bases). Between the trimmed V and J ends, which lost 2 bases and 8 bases, there was a span of 15 bases. This CDR3 region has 13 residues. The V gene's germline CDR1 is SQVTM and CDR2 ANQGSEA. CDR3 nucleotide sequence: TGCAGCGTTGAATCCAGGGCGGGGTGGGGCTACACCTTC. Its translation is CSVESRAGWGYTF.

The CDR3 coding sequence is TGCACCAGCACAGGGGGAAGGGAGACCCAGTACTTC. This sequence encodes CTSTGGRETQYF. This chain joins TRBV1 and TRBJ2-5; TRBD1, the table's D call, was not compared with the DNA. TRBV1 corresponds to a pseudogene. CDR3 length: 12 residues.

The chain combines TRBV9 with TRBJ2-3, with D unresolved. Germline CDR1 is SGDLS and CDR2 is YYNGEE. V was shortened by 4 bases and J by 2 bases, with 14 bases between the two germline ends. The CDR3 is 15 residues long. CDR3 in DNA: TGTGCCAGCAGCCCCCAGCTATTGGTCACAGATACGCAGTATTTT. Its translation: CASSPQLLVTDTQYF.

V and J are TRBV11-3 and TRBJ2-4, with D unclear. The ends were cut back, 5 bases at V and 0 bases at J, with 8 bases in the middle. The CDR3 has 14 amino acids. Germline V gene sequence: CDR1 SGHNT, CDR2 YENEEA. The CDR3 sequence: CASSRTGAKNIQYF. As DNA, the CDR3 is TGTGCCAGCAGCCGAACGGGAGCCAAAAACATTCAGTACTTC. Filled out from reference TRBV11-3 and TRBJ2-4, the complete variable domain reads EAGVVQSPRYKIIEKKQPVAFWCNPISGHNTLYWYLQNLGQGPELLIRYENEEAVDDSQLPKDRFSAERLKGVDSTLKIQPAELGDSAVYLCASSRTGAKNIQYFGAGTRLSVL.

This chain connects TRBV11-2 to TRBJ1-2, with a weak D call TRBD1 (5 bases). CDR1 SGHAT and CDR2 FQNNGV come from the germline V gene. Trimming stripped 1 base from V and 4 bases from J, with 10 bases between. The CDR3 runs to 14 residues. CDR3 bases: TGTGCCAGCAGCTTAGCGAGGGGTGGCTATGGCTACACCTTC. Protein product: CASSLARGGYGYTF. The full variable domain, its missing parts supplied by reference TRBV11-2 and TRBJ1-2, is EAGVAQSPRYKIIEKRQSVAFWCNPISGHATLYWYQQILGQGPKLLIQFQNNGVVDDSQLPKDRFSAERLKGVDSTLKIQPAKLEDSAVYLCASSLARGGYGYTFGSGTRLTVV.